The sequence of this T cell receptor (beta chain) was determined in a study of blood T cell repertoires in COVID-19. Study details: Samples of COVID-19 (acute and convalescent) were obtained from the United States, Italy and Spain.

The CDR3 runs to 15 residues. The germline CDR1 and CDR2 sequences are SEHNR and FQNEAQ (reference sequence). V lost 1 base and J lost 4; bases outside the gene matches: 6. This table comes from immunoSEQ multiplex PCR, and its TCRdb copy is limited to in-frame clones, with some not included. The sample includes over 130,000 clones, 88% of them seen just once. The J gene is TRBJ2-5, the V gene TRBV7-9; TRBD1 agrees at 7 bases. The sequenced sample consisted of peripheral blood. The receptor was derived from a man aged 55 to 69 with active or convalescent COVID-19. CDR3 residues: CASSLGVGGRETQYF. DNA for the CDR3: TGTGCCAGCAGCTTAGGAGTAGGGGGCCGAGAGACCCAGTACTTC.